Described below is a single T cell receptor beta chain sequence and its context. No antigen is known for it. There are 13 residues in the CDR3. Per germline, CDR1 SGHNT and CDR2 YYREEE (reference sequence). With 4 bases clipped from V and 8 bases from J, the junction kept 4 bases outside the gene matches. This specimen comes from a study of T cell responses to AZD1222 COVID-19 vaccine. Points from the study as a whole: Repertoire sampling happened only post peak T cell response. Elevations in Spike-specific TCR breadth and depth followed administration of two AZD1222 doses. Baseline testing showed seropositivity in only six or seven AZD1222 recipients. Variant regions that are unmutated are reportedly the target of nearly half of spike-specific TCRs.

Profiled with immunoSEQ multiplex PCR; TCRdb holds only in-frame clones, not every one. The sample holds 100,000 to 120,000 clones, about 81% seen once. This clonotype was sampled from an adult in good health. The V call is TRBV5-4, the J call TRBJ1-2; 11 bases are a match to TRBD1. The sample here was peripheral blood, taken on day 0 of AZD1222 vaccination. The CDR3 DNA follows: TGTGCCAGCAGCCGGACAGGGGGCGGCGGCTACACCTTC. Its protein product is CASSRTGGGGYTF.